What follows are 26 T cell receptor beta chains derived from one specimen sequenced in a study of T cell changes during pregnancy in multiple sclerosis. The table came from immunoSEQ multiplex PCR; TCRdb's copy has only in-frame clones and leaves some out. Of tens of thousands of clones in the sample, 90% to 95% were seen once. The starting material was peripheral blood, obtained in the second trimester of pregnancy. The source of these receptors is a female donor with multiple sclerosis, enrolled in a pregnancy study.

The genes are TRBV28 and TRBJ2-1; 8 bases fit TRBD1. CDR3 length: 14 amino acids. After removal of 8 bases from V and 10 bases from J, the junction contained 13 bases not matched to a gene. Germline-derived CDR1 and CDR2 are MDHEN and SYDVKM. CDR3 sequence: CASVPGQALAEQFF. CDR3 coding DNA: TGTGCCAGCGTTCCGGGACAGGCGCTTGCAGAGCAGTTCTTC.

The chain employs TRBV11-2 and TRBJ1-3; perhaps TRBD1 as D (5 bases). The CDR3 loop spans 15 amino acids. V was clipped by 4 bases and J by 0 bases, with 10 bases between them. CDR1 is SGHAT and CDR2 is FQNNGV in the germline V gene. The CDR3 DNA sequence: TGTGCCAGCAGCTCAGGGTACGCCTCTGGAAACACCATATATTTT. This translates into CASSSGYASGNTIYF.

V gene TRBV4-1 combines with J gene TRBJ2-5, with TRBD1 as a possible D gene (5 bases). Germline CDR1 and CDR2: MGHRA and YSYEKL. This CDR3 comprises 16 residues. Trimming removed 4 bases at V and 7 bases at J, with 22 bases between. The CDR3, as DNA: TGCGCCAGCAGCCTCTCTAAAGGGGCCAAGAAGGTGACCCAGTACTTC. Amino acids: CASSLSKGAKKVTQYF.

The chain joins TRBV5-1 to TRBJ1-2; 11 bases are a match to TRBD1. In germline, CDR1 is SGHRS, CDR2 YFSETQ. The CDR3 sequence is 19 residues long. V lost 7 bases to trimming and J lost 4 bases; unmatched junction nucleotides: 21. The CDR3 DNA sequence: TGCGCCAGCCGATATGGGACAGGGGGTATGCCTACTAGCGTCTATGGCTACACCTTC. Its protein is CASRYGTGGMPTSVYGYTF.

The genes are TRBV5-5 and TRBJ1-1, with 11 positions matching TRBD1. V was pared by 0 bases and J by 7 bases, with 5 bases of the junction left unmatched. CDR1 and CDR2 (germline): SGHKS, YYEKEE (reference sequence). The CDR3 has 15 residues. DNA of the CDR3: TGTGCCAGCAGCTTGGAGGGACAGGGGGGGTTTGAAGCTTTCTTT. Protein: CASSLEGQGGFEAFF.

The chain is built from TRBV6-5 and TRBJ2-7; TRBD2 matches at 8 bases. V lost 2 bases, J lost 1 base, and 4 bases stayed unmatched. This CDR3 region has 15 residues. Germline V CDR1 and CDR2: MNHEY, SVGAGI. The CDR3: CASSYSGGRSYEQYF. CDR3 DNA sequence: TGTGCCAGCAGTTACAGCGGCGGGAGGTCCTACGAGCAGTACTTC.

The V and J genes are TRBV20-1 and TRBJ1-2, with D possibly matching TRBD1 (6 bases). V gave up 4 bases and J gave up 4 bases, with 7 bases separating them. CDR3 size: 11 residues. Germline V gene data show CDR1 as DFQATT and CDR2 as SNEGSKA (reference sequence). The CDR3 DNA reads TGCAGTGCTACAGGGGCCTATGGCTACACCTTC. This encodes CSATGAYGYTF.

V gene TRBV5-1 combines with J gene TRBJ2-2; 9 bases are shared with TRBD1. The V and J ends lost 0 bases and 7 bases, in that order; junction bases with no gene match: 7. In germline, CDR1 is SGHRS, CDR2 YFSETQ. This CDR3 contains 16 residues. The CDR3 DNA is TGCGCCAGCAGCTTGGCTGAGACAGGGGGGAACGGGGAGCTGTTTTTT. It encodes CASSLAETGGNGELFF.

This chain joins TRBV25-1 and TRBJ2-7, with 7 bases lining up with TRBD2. V lost 4 bases, J lost 2 bases, and 8 bases stayed unmatched. The CDR3 extends over 15 amino acids. Germline values: CDR1 MGHDK, CDR2 SYGVNS. CDR3 region: CASSGVTSPAYEQYF. CDR3 nucleotides: TGTGCCAGCAGTGGGGTGACTAGCCCCGCCTACGAGCAGTACTTC.

The CDR3 reads CASSQWGSDTEAFF. CDR3 bases: TGTGCCAGCAGCCAATGGGGCAGCGACACTGAAGCTTTCTTT. The V gene is TRBV14, the J gene TRBJ1-1; possibly TRBD1 for D (5 bases). In germline, CDR1 is SGHDN, CDR2 FVKESK. This CDR3 is 14 amino acids long. The V end was cut by 2 bases, the J end by 3 bases, with 10 bases between.

The V gene is TRBV5-1, the J gene TRBJ1-2; no clear D gene. The CDR3 has 13 amino acids. Looked up from germline, CDR1 is SGHRS and CDR2 is YFSETQ. Trimming shortened V by 2 bases and J by 4 bases, and 9 bases separated the two germline ends. CDR3 sequence: CASSLVQAYGYTF. As DNA, the CDR3 is TGCGCCAGCAGCTTAGTGCAGGCCTATGGCTACACCTTC.

The rearrangement joins TRBV6-1 to TRBJ2-1, with TRBD2 identical over 8 bases. The V segment lost 3 bases and the J segment 3 bases; nucleotides outside the gene matches: 4. This CDR3 has 15 amino acids. In germline, CDR1 is MNHNS, CDR2 SASEGT. The CDR3, as DNA: TGTGCCAGCAGTGAGTCCAGCGGGGGCTACAATGAGCAGTTCTTC. Protein product: CASSESSGGYNEQFF.

The chain employs TRBV5-1 and TRBJ2-5; TRBD1 is a possible D gene (6 bases). Germline values: CDR1 SGHRS, CDR2 YFSETQ. The CDR3 loop spans 13 amino acids. V was clipped by 4 bases and J by 5 bases, with 12 bases between them. The CDR3 coding sequence is TGCGCCAGCAGCGCGACAGGTCAGGAGACCCAGTACTTC. It is translated as CASSATGQETQYF.

The V and J genes are TRBV30 and TRBJ1-6; the match to TRBD1 covers 7 bases. V lost 3 bases and J lost 3; bases outside the gene matches: 8. The CDR3 is 16 amino acids. Germline values: CDR1 GTSNPN, CDR2 SVGIG (reference sequence). The CDR3 spells CAWSVDRVIYNSPLHF. CDR3 nucleotide sequence: TGTGCCTGGAGCGTTGACAGGGTAATCTATAATTCACCCCTCCACTTT.

The chain joins TRBV9 to TRBJ1-6, with D possibly being TRBD1 (6 bases). Germline CDR1 is SGDLS and CDR2 is YYNGEE. Deletions cut 4 bases from V and 3 bases from J, with 8 bases between. This CDR3 has 14 residues. The DNA of the CDR3 is TGTGCCAGCAGCCCACAGGGCTATAATTCACCCCTCCACTTT. Protein sequence: CASSPQGYNSPLHF.

V gene TRBV4-1 combines with J gene TRBJ2-1, with TRBD2 matching over 7 bases. J gave up 4 bases and V 7 bases, and 13 bases lay outside the gene matches. The CDR3 has 16 amino acids. From germline, CDR1 is MGHRA and CDR2 YSYEKL. The CDR3 coding sequence is TGCGCCAGCACCCGGGGAGGGGTTCCCCCTTACAATGAGCAGTTCTTC. It specifies CASTRGGVPPYNEQFF.

The V and J genes are TRBV29-1 and TRBJ2-7; D perhaps matches TRBD2 (5 bases). Germline V gene data show CDR1 as SQVTM and CDR2 as ANQGSEA. Trimming removed 1 base from V and 0 bases from J, with 10 bases in between. This CDR3 spans 14 amino acids. As DNA, the CDR3 is TGCAGCGTTGAAGGCGGGCCGACCTCCTACGAGCAGTACTTC. Its translation: CSVEGGPTSYEQYF.

This clone was observed a single time. This rearrangement joins TRBV7-3 to TRBJ2-1; TRBD2 aligns across 10 bases. Germline V gene lookup returns CDR1 SGHTA and CDR2 FQGTGA. There are 19 residues in the CDR3. The V gene end was trimmed by 2 bases and the J gene end by 4 bases; junction bases not matched to a gene: 14. The CDR3 DNA sequence: TGTGCCAGCAGCTTAGACGTGTCACTAGCGGGGTTTGGGTACAATGAGCAGTTCTTC. Translation: CASSLDVSLAGFGYNEQFF.

This clone was observed a single time. The rearrangement uses TRBV7-8 and TRBJ2-1; D possibly corresponds to TRBD2 (6 bases). Germline V gene data show CDR1 as SGHVS and CDR2 as FQNEAQ. CDR3 length equals 17 residues. V shed 0 bases and J shed 9 bases, with 21 bases lying between them. In DNA form, the CDR3 reads TGTGCCAGCAGCTTAGCTCCTCACGGGCTAGCGAGGACTGAGCAGTTCTTC. Protein sequence: CASSLAPHGLARTEQFF.

This chain uses TRBV5-6 with TRBJ1-4; D is ambiguous. Germline CDR1 is SGHDT and CDR2 is YYEEEE. Trimming removed 0 bases at V and 5 bases at J, with 8 bases between. The CDR3 contains 14 residues. Here the CDR3 reads CASSLGAANEKLFF. In nucleotides, the CDR3 is TGTGCCAGCAGCTTGGGGGCAGCCAATGAAAAACTGTTTTTT.

The chain links TRBV5-6 to TRBJ2-5, with a weak D call TRBD1 (6 bases). The CDR3 is made up of 14 amino acids. The V end lost 2 bases, the J end lost 4 bases, and 12 bases lay between the germline ends. Germline V CDR1 and CDR2: SGHDT, YYEEEE. For the CDR3, the DNA is TGTGCCAGCAGCTTTTGGGGGCGCGGAGAGACCCAGTACTTC. As protein: CASSFWGRGETQYF.

CDR3 nucleotide sequence: TGCAGCGTTGTTCGGGGACTAGACACTGAAGCTTTCTTT. It translates to CSVVRGLDTEAFF. The chain couples TRBV29-1 to TRBJ1-1; tentative D call: TRBD1 (5 bases). The CDR3 covers 13 residues. V was pared by 4 bases and J by 3 bases, with 12 bases between. Germline V gives CDR1 SQVTM, CDR2 ANQGSEA.

J is TRBJ1-4 and V is TRBV18; D gene uncertain. Deletions cut 3 bases from V and 6 bases from J, with 5 bases between. The V gene's germline CDR1 is KGHSH and CDR2 LQKENI. This CDR3 has 12 amino acids. Written as DNA, the CDR3 is TGTGCCAGCTCACCGCGGGATGAAAAACTGTTTTTT. It codes for CASSPRDEKLFF.

This clone occurred once. This CDR3 reads CASSSTWTATYEQYF. In DNA, the CDR3 is TGTGCCAGCAGCTCTACATGGACAGCGACCTACGAGCAGTACTTC. This chain joins TRBV7-9 and TRBJ2-7; weak D call: TRBD1 (6 bases). V gave up 4 bases and J gave up 2 bases, with 15 bases separating them. Germline V gene data show CDR1 as SEHNR and CDR2 as FQNEAQ (reference sequence). This CDR3 spans 15 amino acids.

V and J are TRBV7-9 and TRBJ1-1; TRBD1 matches 9 bases. The CDR3 is made up of 14 amino acids. The junction had 4 bases not matched to a gene; V was cut back by 5 bases and J by 3 bases. Germline CDR1 is SEHNR and CDR2 is FQNEAQ (reference sequence). The CDR3 nucleotides read TGTGCCAGCAGCGACCGGGACAGGGACACTGAAGCTTTCTTT. Amino acids: CASSDRDRDTEAFF.

This chain links TRBV7-2 with TRBJ2-1; 12 bases align to TRBD2. Germline V gene sequence: CDR1 SGHTA, CDR2 FQGNSA. Trimming cost V 5 bases and J 5 bases; bases outside gene matches: 4. The CDR3 is 15 amino acids. The CDR3 DNA sequence: TGTGCCAGCAGCCTACGGACTAGCGGGGACAATGAGCAGTTCTTC. This translates into CASSLRTSGDNEQFF.